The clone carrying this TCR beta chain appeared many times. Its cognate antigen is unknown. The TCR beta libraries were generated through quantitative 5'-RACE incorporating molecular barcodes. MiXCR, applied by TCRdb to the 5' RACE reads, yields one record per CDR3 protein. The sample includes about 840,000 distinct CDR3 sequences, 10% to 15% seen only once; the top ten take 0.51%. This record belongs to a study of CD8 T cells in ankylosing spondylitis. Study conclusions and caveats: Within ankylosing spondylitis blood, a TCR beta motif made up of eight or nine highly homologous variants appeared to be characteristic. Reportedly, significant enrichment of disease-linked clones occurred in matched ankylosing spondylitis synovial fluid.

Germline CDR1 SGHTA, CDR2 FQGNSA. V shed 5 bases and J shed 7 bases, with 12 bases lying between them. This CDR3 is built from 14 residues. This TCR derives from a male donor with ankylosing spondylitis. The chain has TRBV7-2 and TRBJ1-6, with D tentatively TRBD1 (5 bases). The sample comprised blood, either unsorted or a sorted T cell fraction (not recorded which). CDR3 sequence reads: CASSPRDGNSPLHF. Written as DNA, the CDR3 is TGTGCCAGCAGCCCCAGGGACGGGAATTCACCCCTCCACTTT.